This entry lists 25 T cell receptor beta chains sequenced from one sample in a study of cytomegalovirus exposure and HLA in healthy donors (dated by TCRdb to about 2017). Library preparation employed the immunoSEQ multiplex PCR assay. For the multiplex PCR, a mixture combining 60 forward primers for TCR Vbeta segments and 13 reverse primers for TCR Jbeta segments was used. TCRdb re-hosts the immuneACCESS table, in-frame sequences only. Its copies lack some clones; in the studies checked, an unresolved V gene accounts for under half of them, and the cause for the rest is not known. The sample table contains 150,000 to 250,000 clones; only one count was recorded for less than 85% of them. The ten largest make up approximately 1.4% of the sample. The source material was PBMCs. The receptor source for this set is a girl aged 10-17 years in good health and CMV-seropositive.

V usage is TRBV10-3 and J usage is TRBJ2-7; possibly TRBD2 for D (5 bases). The CDR3 has 12 amino acids. The V end lost 4 bases, the J end lost 7 bases, and 11 bases lay between the germline ends. The germline V gene has CDR1 ENHRY and CDR2 SYGVKD. CDR3 sequence: CAISVGPGEQYF. The CDR3 DNA is TGTGCCATCAGTGTAGGCCCGGGGGAGCAGTACTTC.

This chain connects TRBV25-1 to TRBJ1-2, with D hard to call. Trimming removed 3 bases from V and 4 bases from J, with 3 bases in between. The CDR3 contains 11 residues. In germline, CDR1 is MGHDK, CDR2 SYGVNS. For the CDR3, the DNA is TGTGCCAGCAGTGAGGCCTATGGCTACACCTTC. Encoded protein: CASSEAYGYTF.

The genes are TRBV27 and TRBJ1-1, with no clear D. Germline lookup yields CDR1 MNHEY and CDR2 SMNVEV (reference sequence). V was pared by 3 bases and J by 4 bases, with 9 bases between. The CDR3 spans 13 residues. CDR3 in DNA: TGTGCCAGCAGTTTGAGACATGGCACTGAAGCTTTCTTT. It is translated as CASSLRHGTEAFF.

The genes are TRBV27 and TRBJ2-1, with 11 bases fitting TRBD1. V lost 1 base to trimming and J lost 4 bases; unmatched junction nucleotides: 3. Looked up from germline, CDR1 is MNHEY and CDR2 is SMNVEV (reference sequence). The CDR3 spans 16 residues. The CDR3 region has the DNA TGTGCCAGCAGTTTATACGGACAGGGGGCATACAATGAGCAGTTCTTC. It specifies CASSLYGQGAYNEQFF.

The count of this clone is one. This rearrangement joins TRBV19 to TRBJ1-2; the match to TRBD1 covers 9 bases. This CDR3 is built from 15 residues. The V gene's germline CDR1 is LNHDA and CDR2 SQIVND (reference sequence). V lost 3 bases, J lost 4 bases, and 6 bases stayed unmatched. In nucleotides, the CDR3 is TGTGCCAGTAGTATTCCCGGGACAGGGCCCTATGGCTACACCTTC. Its protein product is CASSIPGTGPYGYTF.

J is TRBJ2-7 and V is TRBV5-4; D gene ambiguous. The CDR3 runs 13 residues. In germline, CDR1 is SGHNT, CDR2 YYREEE (reference sequence). Trimming stripped 2 bases from V and 0 bases from J, with 6 bases between. The CDR3 DNA reads as TGTGCCAGCAGCTTCTACAGCTCCTACGAGCAGTACTTC. Its translation is CASSFYSSYEQYF.

The V call is TRBV13, the J call TRBJ2-1, with D maybe TRBD2 (6 bases). Germline V gene data show CDR1 as PRHDT and CDR2 as FYEKMQ (reference sequence). This CDR3 is built from 14 residues. Trimming took 5 bases from V and 6 from J, leaving 14 bases between them. The CDR3 nucleotides are TGTGCCAGCAGCCACTATCAGGAGGGCAATGAGCAGTTCTTC. Translating it yields CASSHYQEGNEQFF.

The rearrangement joins TRBV5-5 to TRBJ2-5, with 7 nucleotides matching TRBD2. Unmatched junction bases numbered 0, after V lost 0 bases and J lost 4 bases. The CDR3 is made up of 13 amino acids. Germline CDR1 is SGHKS and CDR2 is YYEKEE (reference sequence). The CDR3 reads CASSLGTRETQYF. CDR3 sequence (DNA): TGTGCCAGCAGCTTGGGGACTAGAGAGACCCAGTACTTC.

The CDR3 sequence is CASSTGGGSENIQYF. The CDR3 DNA is TGTGCCAGCAGTACGGGGGGCGGATCGGAAAACATTCAGTACTTC. The chain uses TRBV6-1 and TRBJ2-4; D might be TRBD2 (7 bases). Germline V gives CDR1 MNHNS, CDR2 SASEGT. This CDR3 comprises 15 residues. V dropped 5 bases and J dropped 5 bases, with 16 bases sitting between them.

The V and J genes are TRBV7-8 and TRBJ1-2; 7 nucleotides align to TRBD1. This CDR3 is built from 14 residues. Germline V gene data show CDR1 as SGHVS and CDR2 as FQNEAQ. The junction had 4 bases not matched to a gene; V was cut back by 5 bases and J by 1 base. CDR3 amino acids: CASSMGQSNYGYTF. The CDR3 DNA is TGTGCCAGCAGCATGGGACAGAGTAACTATGGCTACACCTTC.

The gene calls are TRBV6-5 and TRBJ2-5; 10 nucleotides agree with TRBD1. J lost 4 bases, V lost 6 bases, and 8 bases had no gene match. The CDR3 runs to 15 residues. Germline assignment: CDR1 MNHEY and CDR2 SVGAGI. DNA of the CDR3: TGTGCCAGCAGCCCCGGGACAGGGGTAGGAGAGACCCAGTACTTC. It translates to CASSPGTGVGETQYF.

The V call is TRBV5-1, the J call TRBJ2-5, with 10 bases identical to TRBD1. With 3 bases clipped from V and 5 bases from J, the junction kept 4 bases outside the gene matches. This CDR3 region has 14 residues. The V gene's germline CDR1 is SGHRS and CDR2 YFSETQ. The CDR3 spells CASSWGTGAETQYF. In nucleotides, the CDR3 is TGCGCCAGCAGCTGGGGGACAGGGGCGGAGACCCAGTACTTC.

The rearrangement uses TRBV29-1 and TRBJ1-1; no definite D call. CDR3 length: 12 amino acids. The V end was cut by 7 bases, the J end by 4 bases, with 13 bases between. Per the germline V gene, CDR1 is SQVTM and CDR2 is ANQGSEA. CDR3 amino acids: CSDGAISTEAFF. Here the CDR3 DNA reads TGCAGCGACGGTGCCATCTCCACTGAAGCTTTCTTT. Based on the CDR3 plus reference TRBV29-1 and TRBJ1-1, the full variable domain is SAVISQKPSRDICQRGTSLTIQCQVDSQVTMMFWYRQQPGQSLTLIATANQGSEATYESGFVIDKFPISRPNLTFSTLTVSNMSPEDSSIYLCSDGAISTEAFFGQGTRLTVV.

The chain has TRBV5-4 and TRBJ1-6, with 7 bases that match TRBD1. The CDR3 has 15 amino acids. In germline, CDR1 is SGHNT, CDR2 YYREEE (reference sequence). Germline trimming cut 1 base from V and 5 bases from J; bases unmatched to any gene: 3. This CDR3 is CASSLFDRDNSPLHF. The CDR3 bases are TGTGCCAGCAGCTTGTTCGACAGGGATAATTCACCCCTCCACTTT.

The chain has TRBV21-1 and TRBJ2-7; the table gives TRBD1 as D, unverified against the DNA. TRBV21-1 is labeled a pseudogene. This CDR3 is built from 14 residues. The DNA for the CDR3 is TGTGCCAGCAGCGCCCGGGACAGCTCCTACGAGCAGTACTTC. Translation gives CASSARDSSYEQYF.

The chain couples TRBV7-2 to TRBJ1-2; the D gene is possibly TRBD1 (5 bases). V lost 3 bases and J 8 bases, leaving 13 bases between the germline ends. The CDR3 is 13 amino acids. In germline, CDR1 is SGHTA, CDR2 FQGNSA. As DNA, the CDR3 is TGTGCCAGCAGCTTCAGGGAAGGAGACGGCTACACCTTC. Amino acid sequence: CASSFREGDGYTF.

The chain combines TRBV27 with TRBJ2-1, with D perhaps TRBD2 (6 bases). The V gene lost 5 bases and the J gene lost 4 bases, with 12 bases spanning the gap. Germline V gives CDR1 MNHEY, CDR2 SMNVEV (reference sequence). The CDR3 extends over 14 amino acids. As DNA, the CDR3 is TGTGCCAGCAGTCCGGGACTGTTATACAATGAGCAGTTCTTC. Residues: CASSPGLLYNEQFF.

V is TRBV1 and J is TRBJ1-5; the D call TRBD1 from the table was never checked on the DNA. TRBV1 is termed a pseudogene. The CDR3 has 17 amino acids. The CDR3 loop reads CTSSQDLGARLGQPQHF. As DNA, the CDR3 is TGCACCAGCAGCCAAGATCTGGGGGCTAGATTAGGCCAGCCCCAGCATTTT.

V gene TRBV29-1 combines with J gene TRBJ2-7, with D perhaps matching TRBD2 (7 bases). Germline lookup yields CDR1 SQVTM and CDR2 ANQGSEA. V shed 4 bases and J shed 3 bases, with 19 bases lying between them. This CDR3 contains 15 residues. The CDR3: CSVVGRGRGDYEQYF. The CDR3 DNA reads as TGCAGCGTTGTGGGGAGGGGAAGGGGGGACTACGAGCAGTACTTC.

This chain links TRBV11-2 with TRBJ2-1; 10 bases align to TRBD2. Germline V gene sequence: CDR1 SGHAT, CDR2 FQNNGV. CDR3 length: 19 amino acids. The junction had 11 bases not matched to a gene; V was cut back by 1 base and J by 2 bases. CDR3 region: CASSLVSAPSGGAYNEQFF. DNA of the CDR3: TGTGCCAGCAGCTTAGTAAGCGCCCCGAGCGGGGGGGCCTACAATGAGCAGTTCTTC.

As concerns this clone: Without the conserved terminal phenylalanine or tryptophan, this CDR3 likely stems from a read error. The DNA is omitted, as the CDR3 cannot be located on it reliably, and the CDR3 follows TCRdb's listing. The J gene is TRBJ2-3, the V gene TRBV4-1; the D call of TRBD2 is as the table states it, not checked on the DNA. The CDR3 is 13 amino acids in total, end residues counted. CDR1 MGHRA and CDR2 YSYEKL come from the germline V gene. Here the CDR3 reads CASSQEIGRGGRS.

The chain uses TRBV6-5 and TRBJ1-3, with D unclear. CDR3 length: 13 residues. The germline gives CDR1 MNHEY, CDR2 SVGAGI. V was clipped by 5 bases and J by 0 bases, with 5 bases between them. The CDR3 nucleotides are TGTGCCAGCAGTACAAGCTCTGGAAACACCATATATTTT. Translation: CASSTSSGNTIYF.

This rearrangement joins TRBV5-1 to TRBJ2-1; 11 positions match TRBD2. The CDR3 runs 15 residues. Germline-derived CDR1 and CDR2 are SGHRS and YFSETQ. V lost 4 bases to trimming and J lost 5 bases; unmatched junction nucleotides: 5. CDR3 amino acids: CASSQTSGAHNEQFF. The CDR3 DNA follows: TGCGCCAGCAGCCAGACTAGCGGGGCCCACAATGAGCAGTTCTTC. Drawing the rest from reference TRBV5-1 and TRBJ2-1, the complete variable domain is KAGVTQTPRYLIKTRGQQVTLSCSPISGHRSVSWYQQTPGQGLQFLFEYFSETQRNKGNFPGRFSGRQFSNSRSEMNVSTLELGDSALYLCASSQTSGAHNEQFFGPGTRLTVL.

The chain links TRBV19 to TRBJ2-7; TRBD2 matches at 14 bases. Looked up from germline, CDR1 is LNHDA and CDR2 is SQIVND (reference sequence). The V segment lost 5 bases and the J segment 3 bases; nucleotides outside the gene matches: 6. The CDR3 is 16 residues long. The DNA for the CDR3 is TGTGCCAGTAGTCGTGGGACTAGCGGGGGAAACTACGAGCAGTACTTC. Its protein is CASSRGTSGGNYEQYF.

The chain uses TRBV6-1 and TRBJ2-2; TRBD2 is a possible D gene (7 bases). Germline CDR1 is MNHNS and CDR2 is SASEGT. V shed 3 bases and J shed 7 bases, with 18 bases lying between them. The CDR3 has 16 residues. The chain's CDR3 is CASSELGGLSYGELFF. CDR3 DNA: TGTGCCAGCAGTGAGCTCGGGGGGCTTTCTTACGGGGAGCTGTTTTTT.